The present T cell receptor beta chain was sequenced within a study of tumor-infiltrating lymphocytes in oesophageal squamous cell carcinoma. Comments on this clonotype: The limits of the CDR3 on the DNA are not certain, so only TCRdb's listed CDR3 is given.

Each CDR3 protein is one row after TCRdb ran MiXCR on the PCR reads. The sample yields 23,000 or so distinct CDR3 sequences, 35% to 45% seen once. With termini counted, the CDR3 has 21 amino acids. Sequencing was done on a sample of esophageal tumor tissue. The clonotype was recovered from a male donor with esophageal squamous cell carcinoma. The V gene is TRBV7-5, the J gene TRBJ2-1; TRBD1 was called by the table and not checked on the DNA. TRBV7-5 is classified as a pseudogene. The CDR3: CTSVPASTGVWVGPPTYEQYF.